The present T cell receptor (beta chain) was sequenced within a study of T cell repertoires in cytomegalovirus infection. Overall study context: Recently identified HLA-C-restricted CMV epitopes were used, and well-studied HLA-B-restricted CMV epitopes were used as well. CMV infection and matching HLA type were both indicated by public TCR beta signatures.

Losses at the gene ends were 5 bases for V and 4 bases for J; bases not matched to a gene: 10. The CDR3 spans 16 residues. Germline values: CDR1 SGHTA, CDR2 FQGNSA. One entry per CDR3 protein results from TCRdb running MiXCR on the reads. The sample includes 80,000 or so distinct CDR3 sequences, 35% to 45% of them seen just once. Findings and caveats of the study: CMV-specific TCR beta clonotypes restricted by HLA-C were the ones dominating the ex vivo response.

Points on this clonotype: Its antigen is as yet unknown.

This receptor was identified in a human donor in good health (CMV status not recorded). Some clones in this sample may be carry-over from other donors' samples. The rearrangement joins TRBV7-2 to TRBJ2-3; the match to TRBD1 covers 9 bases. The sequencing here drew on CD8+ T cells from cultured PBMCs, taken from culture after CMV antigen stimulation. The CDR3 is CASSPAGTGFADTQYF. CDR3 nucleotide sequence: TGTGCCAGCAGCCCAGCCGGGACAGGGTTTGCAGATACGCAGTATTTT.